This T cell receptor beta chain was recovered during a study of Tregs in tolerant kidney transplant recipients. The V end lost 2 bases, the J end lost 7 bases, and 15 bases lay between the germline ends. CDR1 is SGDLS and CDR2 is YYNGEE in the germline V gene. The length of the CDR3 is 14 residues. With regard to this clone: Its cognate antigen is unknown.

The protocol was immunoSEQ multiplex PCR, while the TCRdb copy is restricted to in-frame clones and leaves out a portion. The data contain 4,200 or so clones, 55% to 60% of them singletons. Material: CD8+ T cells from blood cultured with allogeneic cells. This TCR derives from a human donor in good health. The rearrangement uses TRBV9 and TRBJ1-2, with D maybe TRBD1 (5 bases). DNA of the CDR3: TGTGCCAGCAGCGTGTGGAGGGGCCCGGGTGGCTACACCTTC. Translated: CASSVWRGPGGYTF.